The 32 T cell receptor beta chains below were found in one sample sequenced in a study of T cell responses to AZD1222 COVID-19 vaccine. Using immunoSEQ multiplex PCR, the repertoire was profiled, and TCRdb retains in-frame clones only, with some absent. The table lists approximately 150,000 clones, about 89% of them singletons. This specimen was peripheral blood, taken on day 0 of AZD1222 vaccination. All receptors derive from an adult in good health.

This chain links TRBV24-1 with TRBJ2-3, with TRBD2 matching over 11 bases. CDR3 length: 19 residues. Germline V gene lookup returns CDR1 KGHDR and CDR2 SFDVKD. V shed 5 bases and J 2 bases; nucleotides not matched to a gene: 14. The CDR3 nucleotides are TGTGCCACCAGTGCCTCGGGTAGCGGGGGGGCTAACGCCACAGATACGCAGTATTTT. It yields the protein CATSASGSGGANATDTQYF.

The chain employs TRBV28 and TRBJ1-1; no clear D gene. Germline loops: CDR1 MDHEN, CDR2 SYDVKM. The CDR3 totals 12 residues. V was clipped by 8 bases and J by 7 bases, with 14 bases between them. In DNA, the CDR3 is TGTGCCAGCGTTGGCAGGCTGTATGAAGCTTTCTTT. Residues: CASVGRLYEAFF.

J is TRBJ2-3 and V is TRBV9; weak D call: TRBD2 (6 bases). CDR1 is SGDLS, CDR2 YYNGEE, per germline. There are 14 residues in the CDR3. V gave up 4 bases and J gave up 4 bases, with 13 bases separating them. The CDR3 coding sequence is TGTGCCAGCAGCCATGATGGGGGGTCAGATACGCAGTATTTT. Translation: CASSHDGGSDTQYF.

The chain uses TRBV12-5 and TRBJ2-2; D ambiguous. The CDR3 contains 15 residues. V was clipped by 7 bases and J by 2 bases, with 14 bases between them. CDR1 is LGHNT and CDR2 is FRNRAP in the germline V gene. In DNA, the CDR3 is TGTGCTAGTGCCTTTACATCCGGAAACACCGGGGAGCTGTTTTTT. This encodes CASAFTSGNTGELFF.

This rearrangement joins TRBV18 to TRBJ2-7; TRBD2 is a possible D gene (6 bases). The V gene's germline CDR1 is KGHSH and CDR2 LQKENI. V shed 4 bases and J shed 2 bases, with 9 bases lying between them. This CDR3 is 13 amino acids long. CDR3 DNA: TGTGCCAGCTCACGGAGGGAAACCTACGAGCAGTACTTC. Its translation is CASSRRETYEQYF. Full variable domain (outside the CDR3, taken from reference TRBV18 and TRBJ2-7): NAGVMQNPRHLVRRRGQEARLRCSPMKGHSHVYWYRQLPEEGLKFMVYLQKENIIDESGMPKERFSAEFPKEGPSILRIQQVVRGDSAAYFCASSRRETYEQYFGPGTRLTVT.

The rearrangement links TRBV9 to TRBJ2-3; TRBD2 agrees at 9 bases. After removal of 0 bases from V and 5 bases from J, the junction contained 10 bases not matched to a gene. This CDR3 is built from 17 residues. Per the germline V gene, CDR1 is SGDLS and CDR2 is YYNGEE. This CDR3 is CASSVDAAGGPKDTQYF. The CDR3 DNA sequence: TGTGCCAGCAGCGTAGACGCGGCGGGAGGGCCGAAAGATACGCAGTATTTT.

The chain is built from TRBV2 and TRBJ2-1; TRBD2 matches 9 bases. From germline, CDR1 is SNHLY and CDR2 FYNNEI. This CDR3 is 13 amino acids long. Trimming removed 8 bases from V and 8 bases from J; junction bases left unmatched: 7. CDR3 sequence reads: CASGTSSLHEQFF. In nucleotides, the CDR3 is TGTGCCAGCGGGACTAGCTCGCTCCATGAGCAGTTCTTC.

This sequence joins TRBV7-5 and TRBJ1-4. TRBV7-5 has pseudogene status. This CDR3 has 9 residues. The CDR3 protein is CARSSRVFF. As DNA, the CDR3 is TGTGCCAGAAGCTCGAGGGTGTTTTTT.

This rearrangement joins TRBV13 to TRBJ2-3; the match to TRBD1 covers 8 bases. CDR1 and CDR2 from the germline V gene are PRHDT and FYEKMQ (reference sequence). This CDR3 comprises 17 residues. V shed 5 bases, J shed 3 bases, and the junction held 13 bases outside the gene matches. This CDR3 is CASSLLIFGTGTDTQYF. DNA for the CDR3: TGTGCCAGCAGCCTCCTCATATTCGGGACAGGAACAGATACGCAGTATTTT.

The chain uses TRBV5-1 and TRBJ1-1; tentatively, D is TRBD1 (5 bases). The CDR3 runs 18 residues. Germline CDR1 SGHRS, CDR2 YFSETQ. The ends were cut back, 0 bases at V and 1 base at J, with 19 bases in the middle. CDR3 in DNA: TGCGCCAGCAGCTTGGATCCCCGGGGAAGGGGCGCGAACACTGAAGCTTTCTTT. Translating gives CASSLDPRGRGANTEAFF.

V and J are TRBV10-2 and TRBJ1-4; D is ambiguous. There are 13 residues in the CDR3. Germline V gene sequence: CDR1 WSHSY, CDR2 SAAADI. V lost 2 bases to trimming and J lost 8 bases, with 9 bases between them. The CDR3 nucleotides are TGCGCCAGCAGTGAGCCGGGGAGGGAAAAACTGTTTTTT. Residues: CASSEPGREKLFF.

CDR3 sequence reads: CASSETPRSGNSPLHF. CDR3 bases: TGTGCCAGCAGTGAAACCCCCCGGTCGGGGAATTCACCCCTCCACTTT. The V gene is TRBV2, the J gene TRBJ1-6; D gene uncertain. Trimming cost V 2 bases and J 7 bases, with 15 bases left between them. CDR3 length equals 16 residues. CDR1 SNHLY and CDR2 FYNNEI come from the germline V gene.

J is TRBJ2-5 and V is TRBV7-9, with D perhaps given as TRBD1 or TRBD2 (5 bases each). The CDR3 has 14 amino acids. With 5 bases removed from V and 4 bases from J, the gap between germline ends came to 14 bases. CDR1 SEHNR and CDR2 FQNEAQ come from the germline V gene (reference sequence). The CDR3 loop reads CASSDTGTVETQYF. The CDR3 nucleotides are TGTGCCAGCAGCGACACCGGGACGGTAGAGACCCAGTACTTC.

This rearrangement joins TRBV6-2 or TRBV6-3 to TRBJ2-6; the match to TRBD2 covers 13 bases. Unmatched junction bases numbered 3, after V lost 6 bases and J lost 1 base. Germline CDR1 MNHEY, CDR2 SVGEGT. The CDR3 contains 17 residues. In nucleotides, the CDR3 is TGTGCCAGCAGCCGGACTAGCGGGAGTTCTGGGGCCAACGTCCTGACTTTC. Protein product: CASSRTSGSSGANVLTF.

The chain employs TRBV2 and TRBJ1-1, with 7 bases identical to TRBD1. This CDR3 contains 13 residues. V lost 5 bases and J lost 1; bases outside the gene matches: 1. Germline V gives CDR1 SNHLY, CDR2 FYNNEI. The DNA for the CDR3 is TGTGCCAGCAGTCGGACAGGGAACACTGAAGCTTTCTTT. Its protein is CASSRTGNTEAFF.

A few counts support this clone. The V call is TRBV12-3 or TRBV12-4, the J call TRBJ1-2; 7 bases are shared with TRBD1. The ends lost 3 bases at V and 8 bases at J; junction bases unmatched: 6. This CDR3 spans 13 amino acids. For the CDR3, the DNA is TGTGCCAGCAGTTTCACAGGGGACCTGGGCTACACCTTC. This sequence encodes CASSFTGDLGYTF.

This sequence joins TRBV30 and TRBJ1-5; TRBD1 matches at 9 bases. Germline values: CDR1 GTSNPN, CDR2 SVGIG (reference sequence). After removal of 1 base from V and 0 bases from J, the junction contained 10 bases not matched to a gene. CDR3 size: 18 residues. CDR3 amino acids: CAWSASRTGVYSNQPQHF. Written as DNA, the CDR3 is TGTGCCTGGAGTGCATCTCGGACAGGGGTTTATAGCAATCAGCCCCAGCATTTT.

The rearrangement joins TRBV2 to TRBJ2-3; TRBD2 might be the D (6 bases). The CDR3 length is 16 residues. V was pared by 6 bases and J by 0 bases, with 16 bases between. From germline, CDR1 is SNHLY and CDR2 FYNNEI. The CDR3: CASRAGWITSTDTQYF. CDR3 coding DNA: TGTGCCAGCAGGGCGGGGTGGATAACTAGCACAGATACGCAGTATTTT.

The genes are TRBV27 and TRBJ2-2, with 8 bases aligning to TRBD1. This CDR3 contains 15 residues. Trimming removed 6 bases from V and 1 base from J; junction bases left unmatched: 4. CDR1 is MNHEY and CDR2 is SMNVEV in the germline V gene (reference sequence). The CDR3 DNA is TGTGCCAGCAGATACGACAGGGGGAACACCGGGGAGCTGTTTTTT. This sequence encodes CASRYDRGNTGELFF.

This chain uses TRBV9 with TRBJ1-4; tentative D call: TRBD1 (6 bases). The CDR3 runs 13 residues. The germline gives CDR1 SGDLS, CDR2 YYNGEE. Deletions cut 0 bases from V and 8 bases from J, with 8 bases between. CDR3 bases: TGTGCCAGCAGCGTAGGGGGGACAGAAAAACTGTTTTTT. The encoded protein is CASSVGGTEKLFF. The variable domain in full, with the rest retrieved from reference TRBV9 and TRBJ1-4, is DSGVTQTPKHLITATGQRVTLRCSPRSGDLSVYWYQQSLDQGLQFLIQYYNGEERAKGNILERFSAQQFPDLHSELNLSSLELGDSALYFCASSVGGTEKLFFGSGTQLSVL.

The chain employs TRBV7-2 and TRBJ2-2; perhaps TRBD2 as D (6 bases). The germline gives CDR1 SGHTA, CDR2 FQGNSA. Trimming shortened V by 4 bases and J by 1 base, and 13 bases separated the two germline ends. The CDR3 loop spans 16 amino acids. The CDR3 protein is CASSSEAGLNTGELFF. The DNA for the CDR3 is TGTGCCAGCAGCTCCGAGGCGGGATTGAACACCGGGGAGCTGTTTTTT.

This clone came up a few times. The chain couples TRBV29-1 to TRBJ1-5; no firm D call. CDR3 size: 11 residues. With 4 bases removed from V and 2 bases from J, the gap between germline ends came to 3 bases. CDR1 is SQVTM, CDR2 ANQGSEA, per germline. The CDR3 spells CSVGGNQPQHF. DNA of the CDR3: TGCAGCGTTGGGGGCAATCAGCCCCAGCATTTT.

The rearrangement joins TRBV5-4 to TRBJ1-1; D unresolved. The V and J ends lost 1 base and 1 base respectively, with 8 bases between them. The CDR3 totals 14 residues. Looked up from germline, CDR1 is SGHNT and CDR2 is YYREEE (reference sequence). The CDR3 reads CASSLIGGNTEAFF. The DNA of the CDR3 is TGTGCCAGCAGCTTGATAGGAGGGAACACTGAAGCTTTCTTT.

CDR3 protein: CASRGLAGDQYEQYF. The CDR3 DNA sequence: TGTGCCAGCAGAGGCCTAGCGGGAGATCAGTACGAGCAGTACTTC. The chain carries TRBV27 and TRBJ2-7, with 10 bases identical to TRBD2. Germline assignment: CDR1 MNHEY and CDR2 SMNVEV (reference sequence). The J segment lost 4 bases and the V segment lost 6 bases, leaving 9 bases of the junction unmatched. CDR3 length equals 15 residues.

The table lists this clone with a count of one. The CDR3 DNA sequence: TGTGCCAGCAGCTTGACAGGTCTCCTTCATGGCTACACCTTC. It codes for CASSLTGLLHGYTF. The chain is built from TRBV5-6 and TRBJ1-2, with D perhaps matching TRBD1 (5 bases). Germline V lookup: CDR1 SGHDT, CDR2 YYEEEE. V was pared by 1 base and J by 6 bases, with 13 bases between. This CDR3 spans 14 amino acids.

The J gene is TRBJ2-7, the V gene TRBV5-6, with 9 bases lining up with TRBD1. Germline trimming cut 0 bases from V and 1 base from J; bases unmatched to any gene: 11. Germline V lookup: CDR1 SGHDT, CDR2 YYEEEE. The CDR3 length is 18 residues. In DNA, the CDR3 is TGTGCCAGCAGCTTGGGAACAGGGGGCCCTCTCAATTCCTACGAGCAGTACTTC. Amino acid sequence: CASSLGTGGPLNSYEQYF.

The chain uses TRBV2 and TRBJ1-1; D may be TRBD1 (6 bases). The germline V gene has CDR1 SNHLY and CDR2 FYNNEI. Trimming removed 4 bases from V and 5 bases from J, with 14 bases in between. The CDR3 sequence is 14 residues long. CDR3 nucleotide sequence: TGTGCCAGCAGTGGGGCAGGGGAAAGGACTGAAGCTTTCTTT. Protein: CASSGAGERTEAFF.

The count of this clone is one. The chain employs TRBV30 and TRBJ1-5, with D possibly being TRBD1 (5 bases). The germline gives CDR1 GTSNPN, CDR2 SVGIG (reference sequence). This CDR3 spans 13 amino acids. V lost 5 bases and J 3 bases, leaving 11 bases between the germline ends. CDR3 region: CAWSSRDNQPQHF. The CDR3 coding sequence is TGTGCCTGGTCCTCCAGGGACAATCAGCCCCAGCATTTT. The full variable domain, rest sourced from reference TRBV30 and TRBJ1-5, is SQTIHQWPATLVQPVGSPLSLECTVEGTSNPNLYWYRQAAGRGLQLLFYSVGIGQISSEVPQNLSASRPQDRQFILSSKKLLLSDSGFYLCAWSSRDNQPQHFGDGTRLSIL.

This chain joins TRBV2 and TRBJ2-7, with D possibly matching TRBD1 (5 bases). The CDR3 sequence is 13 residues long. CDR1 SNHLY and CDR2 FYNNEI come from the germline V gene. V gave up 10 bases and J gave up 0 bases, with 13 bases separating them. CDR3 residues: CANLGQSSYEQYF. CDR3 nucleotides: TGTGCCAACCTGGGGCAGTCCTCCTACGAGCAGTACTTC.

The chain links TRBV11-2 to TRBJ1-4; TRBD1 might be the D (6 bases). The ends were cut back, 3 bases at V and 8 bases at J, with 13 bases in the middle. Germline loops: CDR1 SGHAT, CDR2 FQNNGV. The length of the CDR3 is 14 residues. The CDR3 DNA follows: TGTGCCAGCAGCTTTAGACAGGCCCAGGAAAAACTGTTTTTT. Translated: CASSFRQAQEKLFF.

V and J are TRBV6-5 and TRBJ1-1; the D is unclear. This CDR3 is built from 15 residues. Germline CDR1 and CDR2: MNHEY and SVGAGI. The V end was cut by 3 bases, the J end by 1 base, with 12 bases between. CDR3 in DNA: TGTGCCAGCAGTTATTCTCGCCAGCCGAACACTGAAGCTTTCTTT. Translated: CASSYSRQPNTEAFF.

The V call is TRBV6-5, the J call TRBJ1-1, with D unresolved. CDR3 size: 14 residues. The germline V and J ends were trimmed by 8 bases and 5 bases, with 18 bases remaining between them. Germline CDR1 is MNHEY and CDR2 is SVGAGI. The CDR3 is CASSVIERGTEAFF. Written as DNA, the CDR3 is TGTGCCAGCTCCGTTATCGAGAGAGGGACTGAAGCTTTCTTT.